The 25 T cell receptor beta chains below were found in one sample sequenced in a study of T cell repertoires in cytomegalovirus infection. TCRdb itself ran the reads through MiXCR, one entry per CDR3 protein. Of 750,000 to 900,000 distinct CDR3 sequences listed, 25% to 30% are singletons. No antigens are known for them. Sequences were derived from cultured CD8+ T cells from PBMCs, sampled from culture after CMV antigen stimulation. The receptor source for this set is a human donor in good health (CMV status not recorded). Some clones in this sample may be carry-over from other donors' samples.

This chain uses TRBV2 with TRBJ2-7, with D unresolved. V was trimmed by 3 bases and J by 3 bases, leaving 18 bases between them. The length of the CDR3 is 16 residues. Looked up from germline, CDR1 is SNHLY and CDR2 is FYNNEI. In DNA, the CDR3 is TGTGCCAGCAGTGATAAGGCTCCCTCCCGTATCTACGAGCAGTACGTC. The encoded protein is CASSDKAPSRIYEQYV.

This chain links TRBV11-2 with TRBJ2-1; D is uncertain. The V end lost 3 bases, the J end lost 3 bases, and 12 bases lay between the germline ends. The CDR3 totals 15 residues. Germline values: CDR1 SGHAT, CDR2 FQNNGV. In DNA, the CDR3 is TGTGCCAGCAGCTTCTATCAGGCTGGCTACAATGAGCAGTTCTTC. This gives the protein CASSFYQAGYNEQFF.

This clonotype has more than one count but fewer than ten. This CDR3 is CSARTGGSTEAFF. CDR3 nucleotide sequence: TGCAGTGCTCGGACCGGGGGGAGCACTGAAGCTTTCTTT. This chain joins TRBV20-1 and TRBJ1-1; the D gene is possibly TRBD1 (5 bases). The V gene lost 5 bases and the J gene lost 4 bases, with 14 bases spanning the gap. The CDR3 sequence is 13 residues long. The V gene's germline CDR1 is DFQATT and CDR2 SNEGSKA (reference sequence).

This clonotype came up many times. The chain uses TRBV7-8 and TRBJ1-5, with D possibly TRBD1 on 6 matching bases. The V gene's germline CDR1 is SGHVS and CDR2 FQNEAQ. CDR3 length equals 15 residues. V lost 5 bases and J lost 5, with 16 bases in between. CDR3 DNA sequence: TGTGCCAGCAGCCTAACGGACAGCCCTGATCAGCCCCAGCATTTT. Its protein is CASSLTDSPDQPQHF.

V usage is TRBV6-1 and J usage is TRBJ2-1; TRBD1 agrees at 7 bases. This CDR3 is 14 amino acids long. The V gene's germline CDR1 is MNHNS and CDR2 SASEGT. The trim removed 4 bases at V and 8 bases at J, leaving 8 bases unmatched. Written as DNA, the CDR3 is TGTGCCAGCAGTGGTTCGACAGGGAGCTATGAGCAGTTCTTC. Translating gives CASSGSTGSYEQFF.

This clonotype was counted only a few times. Written as DNA, the CDR3 is TGTGCCAGCAGTTCGAGATACAGGGACTCCTCGGGGGGCTATGGCTACACCTTC. Its translation is CASSSRYRDSSGGYGYTF. This chain connects TRBV27 to TRBJ1-2; possible D gene TRBD1, 6 bases. Germline V CDR1 and CDR2: MNHEY, SMNVEV (reference sequence). There are 18 residues in the CDR3. V lost 4 bases, J lost 4 bases, and 25 bases lay in between.

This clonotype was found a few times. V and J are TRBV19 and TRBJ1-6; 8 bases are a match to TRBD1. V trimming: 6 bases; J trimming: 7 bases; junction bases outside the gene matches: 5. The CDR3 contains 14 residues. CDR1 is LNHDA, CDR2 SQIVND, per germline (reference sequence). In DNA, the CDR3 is TGTGCCAGTAGCGAGGGACAGGTCAATTCACCCCTCCACTTT. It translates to CASSEGQVNSPLHF. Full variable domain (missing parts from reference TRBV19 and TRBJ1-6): DGGITQSPKYLFRKEGQNVTLSCEQNLNHDAMYWYRQDPGQGLRLIYYSQIVNDFQKGDIAEGYSVSREKKESFPLTVTSAQKNPTAFYLCASSEGQVNSPLHFGNGTRLTVT.

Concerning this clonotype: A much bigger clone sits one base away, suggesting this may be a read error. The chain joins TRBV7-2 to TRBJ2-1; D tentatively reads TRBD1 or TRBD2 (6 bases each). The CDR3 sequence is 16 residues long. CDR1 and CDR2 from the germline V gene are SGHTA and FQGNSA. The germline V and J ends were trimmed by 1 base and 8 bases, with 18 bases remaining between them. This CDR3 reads CASSLESTIRGHEQFF. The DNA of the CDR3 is TGTGCCAGCAGCTTAGAGTCGACTATCCGGGGGCATGAGCAGTTCTTC.

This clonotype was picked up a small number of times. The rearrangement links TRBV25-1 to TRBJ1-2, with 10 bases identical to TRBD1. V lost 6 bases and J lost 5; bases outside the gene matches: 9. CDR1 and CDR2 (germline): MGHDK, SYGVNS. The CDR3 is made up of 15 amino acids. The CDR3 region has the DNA TGTGCCAGCAGCGACAGGGGGCACTTCGGGTATGGCTACACCTTC. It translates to CASSDRGHFGYGYTF.

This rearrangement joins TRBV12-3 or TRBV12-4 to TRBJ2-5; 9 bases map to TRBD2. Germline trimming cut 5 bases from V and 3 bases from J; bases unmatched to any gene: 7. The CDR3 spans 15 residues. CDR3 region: CASSDEASGEETQYF. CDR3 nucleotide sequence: TGTGCCAGCAGTGACGAGGCTAGCGGGGAAGAGACCCAGTACTTC.

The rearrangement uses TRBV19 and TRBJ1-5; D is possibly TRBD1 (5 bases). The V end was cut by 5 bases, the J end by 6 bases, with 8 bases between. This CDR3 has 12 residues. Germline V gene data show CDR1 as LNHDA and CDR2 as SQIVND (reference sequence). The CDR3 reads CASSVGAQPQHF. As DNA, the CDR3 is TGTGCCAGTAGTGTCGGGGCTCAGCCCCAGCATTTT.

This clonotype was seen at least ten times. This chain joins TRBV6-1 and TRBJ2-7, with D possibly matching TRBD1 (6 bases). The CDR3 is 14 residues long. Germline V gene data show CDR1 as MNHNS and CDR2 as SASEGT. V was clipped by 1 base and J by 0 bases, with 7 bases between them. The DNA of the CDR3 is TGTGCCAGCAGTGAAGAGGACAGCTCCTACGAGCAGTACGTC. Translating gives CASSEEDSSYEQYV.

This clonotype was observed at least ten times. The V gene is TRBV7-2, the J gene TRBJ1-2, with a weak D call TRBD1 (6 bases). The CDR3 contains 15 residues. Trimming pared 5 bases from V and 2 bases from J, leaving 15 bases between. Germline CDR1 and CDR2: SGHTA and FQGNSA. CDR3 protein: CASSPGQLANYGYTF. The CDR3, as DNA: TGTGCCAGCAGCCCGGGACAACTTGCCAACTATGGCTACACCTTC. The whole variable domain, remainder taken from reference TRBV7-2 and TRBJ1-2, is GAGVSQSPSNKVTEKGKDVELRCDPISGHTALYWYRQSLGQGLEFLIYFQGNSAPDKSGLPSDRFSAERTGGSVSTLTIQRTQQEDSAVYLCASSPGQLANYGYTFGSGTRLTVV.

The CDR3 nucleotides are TGTGCCAGCAGTGAGTTAGACAGGGGACACACTGAAGCTTTCTTT. This translates into CASSELDRGHTEAFF. The chain joins TRBV28 to TRBJ1-1; 8 nucleotides align to TRBD1. CDR3 length: 15 amino acids. Germline values: CDR1 MDHEN, CDR2 SYDVKM. After removal of 5 bases from V and 3 bases from J, the junction contained 8 bases not matched to a gene.

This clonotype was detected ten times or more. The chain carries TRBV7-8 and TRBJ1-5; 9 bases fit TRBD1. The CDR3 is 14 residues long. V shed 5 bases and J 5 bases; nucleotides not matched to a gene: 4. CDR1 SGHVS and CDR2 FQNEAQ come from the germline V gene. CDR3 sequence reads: CASSARTGDQPQHF. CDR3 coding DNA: TGTGCCAGCAGCGCAAGGACAGGGGATCAGCCCCAGCATTTT.

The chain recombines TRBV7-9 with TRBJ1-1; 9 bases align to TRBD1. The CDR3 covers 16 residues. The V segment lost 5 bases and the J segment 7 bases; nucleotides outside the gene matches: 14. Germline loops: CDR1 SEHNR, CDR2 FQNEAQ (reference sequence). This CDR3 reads CASSPRDRAPYGEAFF. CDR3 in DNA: TGTGCCAGCAGCCCCCGGGACAGGGCTCCTTACGGTGAAGCTTTCTTT. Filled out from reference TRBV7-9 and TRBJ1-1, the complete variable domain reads DTGVSQNPRHKITKRGQNVTFRCDPISEHNRLYWYRQTLGQGPEFLTYFQNEAQLEKSRLLSDRFSAERPKGSFSTLEIQRTEQGDSAMYLCASSPRDRAPYGEAFFGQGTRLTVV.

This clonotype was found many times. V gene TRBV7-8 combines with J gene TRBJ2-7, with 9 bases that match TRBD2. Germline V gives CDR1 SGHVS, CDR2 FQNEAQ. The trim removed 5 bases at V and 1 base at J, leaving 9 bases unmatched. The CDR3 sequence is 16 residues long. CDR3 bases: TGTGCCAGCAGCGGAGGTCTAGCGGGGACATCCTACGAGCAGTACGTC. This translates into CASSGGLAGTSYEQYV.

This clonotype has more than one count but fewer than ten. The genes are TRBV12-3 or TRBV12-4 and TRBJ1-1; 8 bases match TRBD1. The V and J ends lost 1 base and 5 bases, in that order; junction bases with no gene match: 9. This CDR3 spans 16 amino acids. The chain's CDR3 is CASSLELRGRRTEAFF. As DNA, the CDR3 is TGTGCCAGCAGTTTAGAACTCAGGGGGCGTAGGACTGAAGCTTTCTTT.

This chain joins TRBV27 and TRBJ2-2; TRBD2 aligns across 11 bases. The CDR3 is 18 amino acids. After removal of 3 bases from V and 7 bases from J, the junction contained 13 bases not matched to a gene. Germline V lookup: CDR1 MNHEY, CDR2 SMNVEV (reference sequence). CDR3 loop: CASSFFGVSGGASGELFF. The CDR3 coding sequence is TGTGCCAGCAGTTTCTTTGGGGTTAGCGGGGGGGCCAGCGGGGAGCTGTTTTTT.

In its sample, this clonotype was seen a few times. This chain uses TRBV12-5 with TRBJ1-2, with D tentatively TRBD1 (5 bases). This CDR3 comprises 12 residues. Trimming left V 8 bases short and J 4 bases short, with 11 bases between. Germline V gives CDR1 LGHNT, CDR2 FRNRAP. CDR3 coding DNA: TGTGCTAGTTCGGACGGGGCCTATGGCTACACCTTC. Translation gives CASSDGAYGYTF.

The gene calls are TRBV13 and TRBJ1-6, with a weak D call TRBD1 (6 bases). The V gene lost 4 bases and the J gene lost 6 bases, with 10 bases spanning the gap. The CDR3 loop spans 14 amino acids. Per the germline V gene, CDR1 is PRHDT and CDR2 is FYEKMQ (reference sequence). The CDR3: CASSSTGFNSPLHF. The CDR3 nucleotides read TGTGCCAGCAGCTCGACAGGTTTTAATTCACCCCTCCACTTT.

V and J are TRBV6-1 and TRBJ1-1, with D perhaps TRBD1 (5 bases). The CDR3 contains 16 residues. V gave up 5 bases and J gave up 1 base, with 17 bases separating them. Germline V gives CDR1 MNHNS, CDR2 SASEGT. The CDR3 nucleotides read TGTGCCAGCAGTTTAAAACCGGGACCTTCGAACACTGAAGCTTTCTTT. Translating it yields CASSLKPGPSNTEAFF.

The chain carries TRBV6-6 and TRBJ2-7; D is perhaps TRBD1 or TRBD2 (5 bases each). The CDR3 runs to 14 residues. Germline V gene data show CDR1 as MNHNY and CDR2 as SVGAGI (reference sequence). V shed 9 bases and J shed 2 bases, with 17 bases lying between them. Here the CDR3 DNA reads TGTGCCAGTAGGGGACGAGGGTCGCCCTACGAGCAGTACTTC. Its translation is CASRGRGSPYEQYF.

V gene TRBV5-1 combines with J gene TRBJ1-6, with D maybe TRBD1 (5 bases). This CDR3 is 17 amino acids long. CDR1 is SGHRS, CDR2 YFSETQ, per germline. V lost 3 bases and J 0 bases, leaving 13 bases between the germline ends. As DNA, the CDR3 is TGCGCCAGCAGCTGGAGGGGCAGGACCTCCTATAATTCACCCCTCCACTTT. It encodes CASSWRGRTSYNSPLHF.

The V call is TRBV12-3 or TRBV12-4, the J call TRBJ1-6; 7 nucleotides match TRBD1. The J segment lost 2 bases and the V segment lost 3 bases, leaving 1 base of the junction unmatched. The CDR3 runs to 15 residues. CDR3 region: CASSFQGAYNSPLHF. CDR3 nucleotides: TGTGCCAGCAGTTTTCAGGGGGCCTATAATTCACCCCTCCACTTT.